The 3 T cell receptor beta chains listed next were all sequenced from one sample in a study of blood T cells in healthy people across ages. Together with a sample-barcoded 5' primer, a J-beta primer mix was included in a second PCR lasting roughly 6 to 12 cycles. TCRdb reprocessed the 5' RACE reads via MiXCR and lists one record per CDR3 protein. The data show about 650,000 distinct CDR3 sequences, less than 40% seen once. Input material: blood. The receptors come from an elderly woman in good health.

This clonotype appeared many times. The genes are TRBV7-3 and TRBJ2-3; possible D gene TRBD2, 6 bases. The CDR3 runs to 14 residues. Per germline, CDR1 SGHTA and CDR2 FQGTGA. Trimming shortened V by 4 bases and J by 1 base, and 9 bases separated the two germline ends. The CDR3 nucleotides read TGTGCCAGCAGCTCTAGCGATCGCACAGATACGCAGTATTTT. This sequence encodes CASSSSDRTDTQYF.

This clonotype was found many times. V and J are TRBV29-1 and TRBJ1-2, with TRBD1 matching 9 bases. Germline V gene sequence: CDR1 SQVTM, CDR2 ANQGSEA. There are 14 residues in the CDR3. V gave up 6 bases and J gave up 4 bases; unmatched junction bases: 9. CDR3 loop: CSVEQGASSYGYTF. As DNA, the CDR3 is TGCAGCGTCGAACAGGGGGCTTCCTCCTATGGCTACACCTTC.

There are many counts of this clonotype. The DNA of the CDR3 is TGTGCCAGCAGCTCGCTCGGAAGCGGGGCCTACAATGAGCAGTTCTTC. The encoded protein is CASSSLGSGAYNEQFF. The gene calls are TRBV11-2 and TRBJ2-1; the match to TRBD2 covers 7 bases. V lost 4 bases and J lost 2; bases outside the gene matches: 8. The CDR3 covers 16 residues. Germline loops: CDR1 SGHAT, CDR2 FQNNGV.